The entry that follows covers one TCR beta chain sequence. Its target is unknown. From cryopreserved PBMCs came around 2 micrograms of genomic DNA used for TCR beta libraries. This sample was taken from a study of cytotoxic CD8 clonotypes in ibrutinib-treated CLL. Across the whole study: Following a median approximately eleven months of treatment, with a range of 6 to 36, response samples were taken.

With sequencing, the targeted depth ranged from 1 in 200,000 to 1 in 1 million T cells. Sequencing used immunoSEQ multiplex PCR; TCRdb keeps in-frame clones, though not all of them. Here the sample spans roughly 63,000 clones, less than 60% being singletons. The CDR3 length is 14 residues. Trimming removed 6 bases at V and 2 bases at J, with 10 bases between. Germline CDR1 and CDR2: MDHEN and SYDVKM. The study, taken as a whole, reports: The study found baseline clonality above age-matched healthy donors, tracking circulating CD8+ T-cell counts.

The receptor was isolated from a human donor with chronic lymphocytic leukemia. V is TRBV28 and J is TRBJ2-2; D is perhaps TRBD1 (6 bases). This specimen consisted of PBMCs, obtained after 12 months of ibrutinib treatment. The DNA of the CDR3 is TGTGCCAGCAGGACCAGGGGAAACACCGGGGAGCTGTTTTTT. The encoded protein is CASRTRGNTGELFF.